Included here is one T cell receptor beta chain sequence, with context. Sequencing was performed with immunoSEQ multiplex PCR; in TCRdb, only in-frame clones are kept and a portion is missing. The sample contains approximately 89,000 clones, around four fifths of which appear only once. This entry belongs to a study of blood T cell repertoires in COVID-19. Turning to the study itself: T cells, B-cell-depleted T cells, or PBMCs provided the cDNA or gDNA that served as material.

The CDR3 extends over 15 amino acids. V shed 8 bases, J shed 1 base, and the junction held 4 bases outside the gene matches. Per the germline V gene, CDR1 is KGHDR and CDR2 is SFDVKD. This chain joins TRBV24-1 and TRBJ2-2; 9 bases are shared with TRBD1. The sample comprised peripheral blood. The TCR sequence derives from a woman aged 70-85 years with active or convalescent COVID-19. This CDR3 reads CATKAGQGNTGELFF. The CDR3 DNA sequence: TGTGCCACCAAAGCGGGACAGGGGAACACCGGGGAGCTGTTTTTT.